This is a list of T cell receptor beta chains from one sample in a study of PD-L1 blockade in urothelial cancer. Measured with immunoSEQ multiplex PCR; TCRdb has only the in-frame clones, and not every one. The table shows tens of thousands of clones, with around 84% occurring only once. Specimen: PBMCs, collected around atezolizumab (anti-PD-L1) treatment. These receptors were obtained from a man aged 45-60 years with urothelial cancer. The CDR3 runs from the conserved cysteine through the conserved F or W. The order of the fields is clone size, D gene, V gene, J gene, CDR3 DNA, CDR3 protein. D genes are given only for firm matches. Some rows have no size entry. The others give once, few or many, or a class for an expanded clone.

clone size: NA; D gene: TRBD2; V gene: TRBV5-1; J gene: TRBJ2-7; CDR3 DNA: TGCGCCAGCAGGTTGGTGACTAGCGGGATGGTGGAGCAGTACTTC; CDR3 protein: CASRLVTSGMVEQYF
clone size: NA; D gene: NA; V gene: TRBV7-2; J gene: TRBJ2-4; CDR3 DNA: TGTGCCAGCAGCCCAAGTTTAGACATTCAGTACTTC; CDR3 protein: CASSPSLDIQYF
clone size: NA; D gene: TRBD2; V gene: TRBV19; J gene: TRBJ2-3; CDR3 DNA: TGTGCCAGGAAACTAGCGACTAGCACAGATACGCAGTATTTT; CDR3 protein: CARKLATSTDTQYF
clone size: NA; D gene: TRBD2; V gene: TRBV5-1; J gene: TRBJ2-7; CDR3 DNA: TGCGCCAGCAGCCTAGAGCGGGACTCCTACGAGCAGTACTTC; CDR3 protein: CASSLERDSYEQYF
clone size: NA; D gene: TRBD2; V gene: TRBV13; J gene: TRBJ2-4; CDR3 DNA: TGTGCCAGCAGCTTATTAGCGGGAGGACCCAAAAACATTCAGTACTTC; CDR3 protein: CASSLLAGGPKNIQYF
clone size: NA; D gene: TRBD2; V gene: TRBV4-2; J gene: TRBJ2-7; CDR3 DNA: TGTGCCAGCAGCGTAGGACTAGCGGGAGGCGAGCAGTACTTC; CDR3 protein: CASSVGLAGGEQYF
clone size: NA; D gene: TRBD1; V gene: TRBV10-1; J gene: TRBJ1-1; CDR3 DNA: TGCGCCAGCAGTGAGTCGGAAAGGGGGCCTGCCGACACTGAAGCTTTCTTT; CDR3 protein: CASSESERGPADTEAFF
clone size: NA; D gene: TRBD2; V gene: TRBV4-1; J gene: TRBJ2-1; CDR3 DNA: TGCGCCAGCAGCCTGGGGGGGAGCGGAACCTACAATGAGCAGTTCTTC; CDR3 protein: CASSLGGSGTYNEQFF
clone size: NA; D gene: NA; V gene: TRBV6-1; J gene: TRBJ1-1; CDR3 DNA: TGTGCCAGCAGTGAACTCCGGGACATCAGCTTGAACACTGAAGCTTTCTTT; CDR3 protein: CASSELRDISLNTEAFF
clone size: NA; D gene: NA; V gene: TRBV27; J gene: TRBJ2-7; CDR3 DNA: TGTGCCAGCAGTTTTGGGGGGGCTAGCGAGACCTACGAGCAGTACTTC; CDR3 protein: CASSFGGASETYEQYF
clone size: few; D gene: NA; V gene: TRBV18; J gene: TRBJ2-7; CDR3 DNA: TGTGCCAGCTCACCGCTTCCGGCGGACGAGCAGTACTTC; CDR3 protein: CASSPLPADEQYF
clone size: NA; D gene: TRBD2; V gene: TRBV6-6; J gene: TRBJ2-1; CDR3 DNA: TGTGCCAGCAGTTGGACTAGCGGATCCTACAATGAGCAGTTCTTC; CDR3 protein: CASSWTSGSYNEQFF
clone size: NA; D gene: NA; V gene: TRBV18; J gene: TRBJ2-3; CDR3 DNA: TGTGCCAGCTCACCACCGGAGCGGTCTAGCACAGATACGCAGTATTTT; CDR3 protein: CASSPPERSSTDTQYF
clone size: NA; D gene: NA; V gene: TRBV28; J gene: TRBJ2-7; CDR3 DNA: TGTGCCAGCAGAATTAGCGGTTCCTACGAGCAGTACTTC; CDR3 protein: CASRISGSYEQYF
clone size: NA; D gene: TRBD2; V gene: TRBV29-1; J gene: TRBJ2-7; CDR3 DNA: TGCAGCGTTGAGTTAGCGGGAGGGCCTCTCAACGAGCAGTACTTC; CDR3 protein: CSVELAGGPLNEQYF
clone size: NA; D gene: TRBD2; V gene: TRBV7-9; J gene: TRBJ2-1; CDR3 DNA: TGTGCCAGCAGCGTCGGGACTAGCGATGAGCAGTTCTTC; CDR3 protein: CASSVGTSDEQFF
clone size: NA; D gene: NA; V gene: TRBV5-1; J gene: TRBJ1-1; CDR3 DNA: TGCGCCAGCAGCTTTGAGGCAAACACTGAAGCTTTCTTT; CDR3 protein: CASSFEANTEAFF
clone size: NA; D gene: NA; V gene: TRBV11-2; J gene: TRBJ2-1; CDR3 DNA: TGTGCCAGCAGCTTAACGGACTCTTTTGTTTCTGAGCAGTTCTTC; CDR3 protein: CASSLTDSFVSEQFF
clone size: NA; D gene: TRBD2; V gene: TRBV18; J gene: TRBJ2-1; CDR3 DNA: TGTGCCAGCTCACCCGGGACTAGCGGGATCAATGAGCAGTTCTTC; CDR3 protein: CASSPGTSGINEQFF
clone size: NA; D gene: TRBD2; V gene: TRBV5-4; J gene: TRBJ2-7; CDR3 DNA: TGTGCCAGCAGCAGAAAGGGACTAGCAACCTACGAGCAGTACTTC; CDR3 protein: CASSRKGLATYEQYF
clone size: NA; D gene: NA; V gene: TRBV6-1; J gene: TRBJ2-2; CDR3 DNA: TGTGCCAGCAGTGCGACTAGTATGACGGGGGAGCTGTTTTTT; CDR3 protein: CASSATSMTGELFF
clone size: NA; D gene: TRBD1; V gene: TRBV7-3; J gene: TRBJ2-1; CDR3 DNA: TGTGCCAGCAGCTTAGACGCCCCGGGACAGGTATACAATGAGCAGTTCTTC; CDR3 protein: CASSLDAPGQVYNEQFF
clone size: NA; D gene: TRBD2; V gene: TRBV6-6; J gene: TRBJ2-5; CDR3 DNA: TGTGCCAGCAGTATTCTAGCGGGAGAACGGGAGACCCAGTACTTC; CDR3 protein: CASSILAGERETQYF
clone size: NA; D gene: TRBD1; V gene: TRBV2; J gene: TRBJ2-4; CDR3 DNA: TGTGCCAGCGAGGACAGGGATTGGGCCAAAAACATTCAGTACTTC; CDR3 protein: CASEDRDWAKNIQYF
clone size: NA; D gene: NA; V gene: TRBV19; J gene: TRBJ1-5; CDR3 DNA: TGTGCCAGTAGGGGAGGGATCTATCAGCCCCAGCATTTT; CDR3 protein: CASRGGIYQPQHF
clone size: NA; D gene: NA; V gene: TRBV5-8; J gene: TRBJ1-5; CDR3 DNA: TGTGCCAGCAGCTCCGGACAGAAAATCAATCAGCCCCAGCATTTT; CDR3 protein: CASSSGQKINQPQHF
clone size: NA; D gene: TRBD1; V gene: TRBV10-2; J gene: TRBJ2-7; CDR3 DNA: TGCGCCAGCAGGGGGGGACAGGATTATACCTACGAGCAGTACTTC; CDR3 protein: CASRGGQDYTYEQYF